Shown below are 29 T cell receptor beta chains from a single sample sequenced in a study of shared clonotypes between healthy human individuals. Clones were sequenced by immunoSEQ multiplex PCR, and TCRdb holds only the in-frame ones, with some missing. The sample holds hundreds of thousands of clones; about two thirds are singletons and the top ten take 1.8%. Sequencing input: memory CD4+ T cells sorted from blood. The subset is: CD45RA-negative fraction. These receptors were obtained from a woman aged 30 to 39 in good health.

The V and J genes are TRBV19 and TRBJ1-1; tentatively, D is TRBD1 (6 bases). Germline V gene sequence: CDR1 LNHDA, CDR2 SQIVND (reference sequence). The CDR3 is 14 residues long. The germline V and J ends were trimmed by 7 bases and 7 bases, with 19 bases remaining between them. The CDR3, as DNA: TGTGCCAGTACCCTAAAGGGGGGGGCATTTGAAGCTTTCTTT. It yields the protein CASTLKGGAFEAFF.

This clone was observed a single time. V gene TRBV7-9 combines with J gene TRBJ2-5, with unresolved D. CDR1 and CDR2 (germline): SEHNR, FQNEAQ (reference sequence). Trimming shortened V by 6 bases and J by 5 bases, and 19 bases separated the two germline ends. There are 15 residues in the CDR3. CDR3 nucleotides: TGTGCCAGCAGGCCCAAAATATCTGACGGGGAGACCCAGTACTTC. Protein: CASRPKISDGETQYF.

The rearrangement uses TRBV15 and TRBJ2-7; D tentatively reads TRBD1 or TRBD2 (6 bases each). CDR1 and CDR2 (germline): LNHNV, YYDKDF (reference sequence). The V end lost 3 bases, the J end lost 5 bases, and 14 bases lay between the germline ends. The CDR3 covers 14 residues. The chain's CDR3 is CATSRGGGGHEQYF. CDR3 nucleotides: TGTGCCACCAGCAGGGGGGGTGGGGGCCACGAGCAGTACTTC. Complete variable domain (other parts from reference TRBV15 and TRBJ2-7): DAMVIQNPRYQVTQFGKPVTLSCSQTLNHNVMYWYQQKSSQAPKLLFHYYDKDFNNEADTPDNFQSRRPNTSFCFLDIRSPGLGDTAMYLCATSRGGGGHEQYFGPGTRLTVT.

The chain couples TRBV28 to TRBJ1-5, with 9 bases that match TRBD1. This CDR3 is 17 amino acids long. Trimming took 3 bases from V and 13 from J; bases not matched to a gene: 19. Germline lookup yields CDR1 MDHEN and CDR2 SYDVKM. In DNA form, the CDR3 reads TGTGCCAGCAGTTTCCCCCGCCGGGACAGGGAAGGGCCCCAGCAGCATTTT. Translated, it gives CASSFPRRDREGPQQHF.

A word on this clone: Other DNA variants within this sample encode the same CDR3. The V gene is TRBV7-6, the J gene TRBJ2-7; 7 bases map to TRBD2. V shed 5 bases and J 0 bases; nucleotides not matched to a gene: 4. Germline lookup yields CDR1 SGHVS and CDR2 FNYEAQ. This CDR3 has 14 residues. Here the CDR3 reads CASSPQRDSYEQYF. For the CDR3, the DNA is TGTGCCAGCAGCCCCCAGCGGGACTCCTACGAGCAGTACTTC.

The chain joins TRBV5-1 to TRBJ2-2, with a possible D match to TRBD2 (5 bases). V was pared by 2 bases and J by 0 bases, with 8 bases between. The CDR3 is made up of 15 amino acids. Germline lookup yields CDR1 SGHRS and CDR2 YFSETQ. This CDR3 reads CASSLQAANTGELFF. The DNA of the CDR3 is TGCGCCAGCAGCTTACAAGCGGCGAACACCGGGGAGCTGTTTTTT.

The chain couples TRBV7-6 to TRBJ2-2; 13 bases match TRBD2. Unmatched junction bases numbered 11, after V lost 5 bases and J lost 5 bases. The CDR3 spans 18 residues. Looked up from germline, CDR1 is SGHVS and CDR2 is FNYEAQ. The CDR3 region is CASSRTSGSLGWTGELFF. In DNA form, the CDR3 reads TGTGCCAGCAGCCGGACTAGCGGGAGCCTCGGATGGACCGGGGAGCTGTTTTTT.

This clone was seen more than once but under ten times. V usage is TRBV5-1 and J usage is TRBJ1-5; 7 bases match TRBD1. The CDR3 has 14 amino acids. Germline CDR1 is SGHRS and CDR2 is YFSETQ. V trimming: 3 bases; J trimming: 7 bases; junction bases outside the gene matches: 7. This CDR3 reads CASSSTGAGQPQHF. CDR3 coding DNA: TGCGCCAGCAGCTCAACAGGGGCGGGACAGCCCCAGCATTTT.

Note on this clone: Compared with germline, one end of the junction differs, possibly owing to a read error. V is TRBV7-2 and J is TRBJ2-2, with D perhaps given as TRBD1 or TRBD2 (5 bases each). The CDR3 is 15 residues long. Germline V gene sequence: CDR1 SGHTA, CDR2 FQGNSA. The CDR3 spells CASSLTDANTGELFF. The CDR3 DNA sequence: TGTGCCAGCAGCTTGACAGACGCGAACACCGGGGAGCTGTTTTTC.

The chain is built from TRBV19 and TRBJ1-5; TRBD1 agrees at 8 bases. V dropped 6 bases and J dropped 3; count of bases not matched to a gene: 7. There are 15 residues in the CDR3. CDR1 is LNHDA and CDR2 is SQIVND in the germline V gene (reference sequence). This chain's CDR3 is CASSLFQGANQPQHF. The CDR3 DNA reads as TGTGCCAGTAGCCTCTTCCAGGGGGCCAATCAGCCCCAGCATTTT.

This clone was seen a handful of times. The CDR3 nucleotides are TGTGCCAGCAGACCAGGTTCCAATCAGCCCCAGCATTTT. Encoded protein: CASRPGSNQPQHF. The gene calls are TRBV28 and TRBJ1-5; D remains unclear. CDR3 length: 13 residues. CDR1 MDHEN and CDR2 SYDVKM come from the germline V gene. Trimming pared 6 bases from V and 3 bases from J, leaving 9 bases between.

This clone has a single count. This chain uses TRBV28 with TRBJ2-2; 8 bases align to TRBD1. Germline loops: CDR1 MDHEN, CDR2 SYDVKM. J gave up 4 bases and V 4 bases, and 2 bases lay outside the gene matches. The CDR3 runs to 14 residues. The DNA for the CDR3 is TGTGCCAGCAGTTACCAGGGGGCCACCGGGGAGCTGTTTTTT. This encodes CASSYQGATGELFF.

The genes are TRBV19 and TRBJ2-6; perhaps TRBD2 as D (5 bases). The CDR3 loop spans 16 amino acids. Germline CDR1 and CDR2: LNHDA and SQIVND (reference sequence). Deletions cut 6 bases from V and 0 bases from J, with 12 bases between. CDR3 in DNA: TGTGCCAGTAGGGAAACTAGGGTCTCTGGGGCCAACGTCCTGACTTTC. Translation gives CASRETRVSGANVLTF.

This sequence joins TRBV5-1 and TRBJ1-4; maybe TRBD1 (5 bases). V shed 4 bases and J shed 0 bases, with 13 bases lying between them. Germline V gene data show CDR1 as SGHRS and CDR2 as YFSETQ. The CDR3 has 16 residues. CDR3 nucleotides: TGCGCCAGCAGCCCGGGACGGGTCTCAACTAATGAAAAACTGTTTTTT. It encodes CASSPGRVSTNEKLFF.

The CDR3 DNA is TGTGCCAGCAGAAAGTGGACTAGCGGGAGTTCAAATGAGCAGTTCTTC. Amino acids: CASRKWTSGSSNEQFF. The chain is built from TRBV28 and TRBJ2-1; TRBD2 matches 13 bases. CDR3 length: 16 amino acids. Germline-derived CDR1 and CDR2 are MDHEN and SYDVKM. With 6 bases clipped from V and 7 bases from J, the junction kept 9 bases outside the gene matches.

The sample holds many counts of this clone. Other DNA sequences in the sample encode the same CDR3. In DNA form, the CDR3 reads TGCGCCAGCAGCTTCGGCCAGACAGATACGCAGTATTTT. It translates to CASSFGQTDTQYF. The V call is TRBV5-1, the J call TRBJ2-3; D is unresolved. The CDR3 spans 13 residues. The germline V and J ends were trimmed by 2 bases and 3 bases, with 7 bases remaining between them. The germline CDR1 and CDR2 sequences are SGHRS and YFSETQ.

The CDR3 DNA sequence: TGTGCCAGCAATTCCGACAGGCCCTCTCAGTACTTC. Residues: CASNSDRPSQYF. This chain connects TRBV2 to TRBJ2-7; possibly TRBD1 for D (6 bases). Trimming shortened V by 7 bases and J by 10 bases, and 17 bases separated the two germline ends. This CDR3 has 12 residues. Germline V gene lookup returns CDR1 SNHLY and CDR2 FYNNEI.

The chain combines TRBV29-1 with TRBJ2-7; D possibly corresponds to TRBD2 (6 bases). There are 12 residues in the CDR3. V shed 6 bases and J shed 2 bases, with 11 bases lying between them. Germline V lookup: CDR1 SQVTM, CDR2 ANQGSEA. CDR3 coding DNA: TGCAGCGTCGGGGCGGGAACCTACGAGCAGTACTTC. It yields the protein CSVGAGTYEQYF.

The gene calls are TRBV9 and TRBJ1-4, with 7 bases identical to TRBD1. From germline, CDR1 is SGDLS and CDR2 YYNGEE. This CDR3 has 18 residues. V was clipped by 0 bases and J by 0 bases; unmatched bases: 8. The CDR3 DNA reads TGTGCCAGCAGCGTAGGAGGACAGGCTACCTCAACTAATGAAAAACTGTTTTTT. Protein sequence: CASSVGGQATSTNEKLFF.

This clone appeared once. The chain links TRBV5-1 to TRBJ2-7, with TRBD1 identical over 7 bases. Trimming at V came to 1 base and at J to 2 bases, leaving 9 bases not matched to a gene. Germline V lookup: CDR1 SGHRS, CDR2 YFSETQ. The CDR3 contains 16 residues. The CDR3 DNA follows: TGCGCCAGCAGCTTGAATATCGGGACAGTCACCTACGAGCAGTACTTC. Its translation is CASSLNIGTVTYEQYF.

There are a few counts of this clone. The chain has TRBV7-3 and TRBJ2-3; no firm D call. Germline-derived CDR1 and CDR2 are SGHTA and FQGTGA. The CDR3 is 14 residues long. V lost 2 bases, J lost 4 bases, and 10 bases lay in between. The CDR3 DNA reads as TGTGCCAGCAGCTTATCTCCCCAGGCAGATACGCAGTATTTT. It encodes CASSLSPQADTQYF.

This chain uses TRBV5-1 with TRBJ2-5; D possibly corresponds to TRBD2 (5 bases). CDR1 is SGHRS and CDR2 is YFSETQ in the germline V gene. Trimming removed 4 bases at V and 2 bases at J, with 12 bases between. The CDR3 sequence is 14 residues long. This CDR3 is CASSQSDSQETQYF. The CDR3 bases are TGCGCCAGCAGCCAATCGGACTCTCAAGAGACCCAGTACTTC.

This clone appeared once. V gene TRBV5-1 combines with J gene TRBJ2-7; possible D gene TRBD1, 5 bases. The germline gives CDR1 SGHRS, CDR2 YFSETQ. This CDR3 has 16 residues. The V end was cut by 0 bases, the J end by 0 bases, with 13 bases between. The DNA for the CDR3 is TGCGCCAGCAGCTTGGGAGCAGGGCCGAGCTCCTACGAGCAGTACTTC. Its protein is CASSLGAGPSSYEQYF.

This clone came up many times. DNA for the CDR3: TGTGCCAGCAGCTTAGGCCTAGCGGGAGATGGAGATACGCAGTATTTT. This gives the protein CASSLGLAGDGDTQYF. The chain recombines TRBV7-9 with TRBJ2-3; 10 bases line up with TRBD2. The V gene's germline CDR1 is SEHNR and CDR2 FQNEAQ (reference sequence). The CDR3 contains 16 residues. The trim removed 1 base at V and 5 bases at J, leaving 6 bases unmatched.

This clone was counted many times. V and J are TRBV5-1 and TRBJ1-4; 8 bases map to TRBD1. This CDR3 has 14 residues. CDR1 SGHRS and CDR2 YFSETQ come from the germline V gene. V trimming: 0 bases; J trimming: 8 bases; junction bases outside the gene matches: 3. The CDR3 nucleotides read TGCGCCAGCAGCTTGGGGGACAGGAACGAAAAACTGTTTTTT. It is translated as CASSLGDRNEKLFF.

This clone has more than one count but fewer than ten. The chain uses TRBV28 and TRBJ2-5; no clear D. Germline CDR1 MDHEN, CDR2 SYDVKM. This CDR3 has 15 amino acids. V was pared by 4 bases and J by 4 bases, with 16 bases between. This CDR3 is CASSSLVRSRETQYF. CDR3 nucleotide sequence: TGTGCCAGCAGTTCCCTCGTGCGGTCGCGAGAGACCCAGTACTTC.

With respect to this clone: The junction shows a germline mismatch at one end, possibly a read error. This rearrangement joins TRBV19 to TRBJ2-1; weak D call: TRBD2 (5 bases). Germline CDR1 reads LNHDA; CDR2 reads SQIVND (reference sequence). The CDR3 covers 13 residues. The CDR3 loop is CASRIGNDNEQFF. In DNA form, the CDR3 reads TGTGCCAGTCGTATCGGGAATGACAATGAGCAGTTCTTC.

The chain joins TRBV6-6 to TRBJ1-2; D remains ambiguous. This CDR3 has 11 amino acids. CDR1 and CDR2 (germline): MNHNY, SVGAGI (reference sequence). V lost 4 bases and J 4 bases, leaving 4 bases between the germline ends. In nucleotides, the CDR3 is TGTGCCAGCAGTTTGGGCTATGGCTACACCTTC. This sequence encodes CASSLGYGYTF.

Only a few counts were recorded for this clone. This chain connects TRBV14 to TRBJ1-1; D gene uncertain. Per the germline V gene, CDR1 is SGHDN and CDR2 is FVKESK. This CDR3 spans 14 amino acids. Trimming stripped 5 bases from V and 1 base from J, with 11 bases between. The CDR3 DNA reads TGTGCCAGCAGCGTCAAGACTCCGAACACTGAAGCTTTCTTT. It specifies CASSVKTPNTEAFF.